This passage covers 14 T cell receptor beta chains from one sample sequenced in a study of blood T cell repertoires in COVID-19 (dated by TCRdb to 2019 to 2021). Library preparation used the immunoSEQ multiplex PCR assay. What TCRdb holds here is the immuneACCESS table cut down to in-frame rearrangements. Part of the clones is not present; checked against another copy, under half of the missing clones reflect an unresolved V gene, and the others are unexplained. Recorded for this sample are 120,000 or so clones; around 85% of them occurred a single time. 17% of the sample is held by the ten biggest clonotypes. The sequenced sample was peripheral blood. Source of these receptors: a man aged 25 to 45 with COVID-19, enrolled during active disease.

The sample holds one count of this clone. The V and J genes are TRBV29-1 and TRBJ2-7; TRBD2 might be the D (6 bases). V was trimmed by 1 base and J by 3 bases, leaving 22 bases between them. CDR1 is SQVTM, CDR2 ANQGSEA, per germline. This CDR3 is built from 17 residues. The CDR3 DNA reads TGCAGCGTTGAAGGATTCCGGGACGGGGGAATCGGCTACGAGCAGTACTTC. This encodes CSVEGFRDGGIGYEQYF.

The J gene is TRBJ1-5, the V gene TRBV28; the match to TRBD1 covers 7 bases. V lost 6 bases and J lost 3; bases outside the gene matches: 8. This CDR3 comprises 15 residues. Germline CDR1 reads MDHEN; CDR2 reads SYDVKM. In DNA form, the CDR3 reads TGTGCCAGCAGCCCCCCCAGGGGGAACAATCAGCCCCAGCATTTT. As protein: CASSPPRGNNQPQHF. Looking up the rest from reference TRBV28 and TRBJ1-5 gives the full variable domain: DVKVTQSSRYLVKRTGEKVFLECVQDMDHENMFWYRQDPGLGLRLIYFSYDVKMKEKGDIPEGYSVSREKKERFSLILESASTNQTSMYLCASSPPRGNNQPQHFGDGTRLSIL.

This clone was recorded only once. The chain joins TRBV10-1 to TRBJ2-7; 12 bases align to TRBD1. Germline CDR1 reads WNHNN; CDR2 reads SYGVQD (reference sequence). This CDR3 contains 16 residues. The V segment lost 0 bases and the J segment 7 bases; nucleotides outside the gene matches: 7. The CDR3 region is CASSESRGQGAGEQYF. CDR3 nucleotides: TGCGCCAGCAGTGAGTCCCGGGGACAGGGGGCGGGGGAGCAGTACTTC.

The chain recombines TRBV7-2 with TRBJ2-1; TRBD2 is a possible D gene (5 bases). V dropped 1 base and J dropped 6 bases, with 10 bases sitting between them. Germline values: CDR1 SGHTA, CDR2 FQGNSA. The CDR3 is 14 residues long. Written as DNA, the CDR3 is TGTGCCAGCAGCTTAGGACTAAGCCCCAATGAGCAGTTCTTC. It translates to CASSLGLSPNEQFF.

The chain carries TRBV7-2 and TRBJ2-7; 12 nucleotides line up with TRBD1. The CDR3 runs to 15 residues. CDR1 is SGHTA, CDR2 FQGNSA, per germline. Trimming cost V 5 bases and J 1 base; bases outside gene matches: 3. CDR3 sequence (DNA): TGTGCCAGCAGCGCGGGACAGGGGGCTTCCTACGAGCAGTACTTC. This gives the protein CASSAGQGASYEQYF.

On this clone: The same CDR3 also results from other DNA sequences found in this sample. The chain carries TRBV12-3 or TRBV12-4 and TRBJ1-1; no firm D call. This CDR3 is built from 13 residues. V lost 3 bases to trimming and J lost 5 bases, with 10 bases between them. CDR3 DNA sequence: TGTGCCAGCAGTTTGGAGCGGGAGACTGAAGCTTTCTTT. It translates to CASSLERETEAFF.

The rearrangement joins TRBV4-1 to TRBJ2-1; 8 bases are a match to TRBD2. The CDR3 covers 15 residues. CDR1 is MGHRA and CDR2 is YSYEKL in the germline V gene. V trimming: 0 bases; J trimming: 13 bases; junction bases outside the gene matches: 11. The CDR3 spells CASSQDGGGSPIQFF. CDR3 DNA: TGCGCCAGCAGCCAAGATGGCGGGGGGTCTCCCATTCAGTTCTTC.

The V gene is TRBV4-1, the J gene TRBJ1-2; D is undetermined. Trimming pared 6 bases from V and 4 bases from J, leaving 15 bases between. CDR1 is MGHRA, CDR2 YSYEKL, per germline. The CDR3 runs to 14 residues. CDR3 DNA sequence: TGCGCCAGCAGTTCCGACATCTACTTCTATGGCTACACCTTC. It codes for CASSSDIYFYGYTF.

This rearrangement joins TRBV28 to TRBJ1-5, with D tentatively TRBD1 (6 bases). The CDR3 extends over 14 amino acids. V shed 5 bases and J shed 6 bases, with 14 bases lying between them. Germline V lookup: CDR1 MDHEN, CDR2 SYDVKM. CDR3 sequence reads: CASSLLQGRQPQHF. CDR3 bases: TGTGCCAGCAGTCTACTACAGGGACGTCAGCCCCAGCATTTT.

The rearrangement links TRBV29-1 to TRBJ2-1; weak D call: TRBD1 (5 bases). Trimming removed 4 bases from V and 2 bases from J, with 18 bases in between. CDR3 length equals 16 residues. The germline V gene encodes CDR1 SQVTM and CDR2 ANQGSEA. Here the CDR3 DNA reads TGCAGCGTTGGACACGAGACAGAAGGCCCCTACAATGAGCAGTTCTTC. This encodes CSVGHETEGPYNEQFF.

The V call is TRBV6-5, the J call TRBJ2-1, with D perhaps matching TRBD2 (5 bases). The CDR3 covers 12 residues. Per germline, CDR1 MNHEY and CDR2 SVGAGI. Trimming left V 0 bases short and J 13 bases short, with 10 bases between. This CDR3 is CASSYSGGLQFF. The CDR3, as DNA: TGTGCCAGCAGTTACTCGGGCGGACTCCAGTTCTTC.

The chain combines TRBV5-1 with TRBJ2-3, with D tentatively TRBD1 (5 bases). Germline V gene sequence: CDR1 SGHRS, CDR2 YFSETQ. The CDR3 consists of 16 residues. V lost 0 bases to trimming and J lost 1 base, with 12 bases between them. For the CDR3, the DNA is TGCGCCAGCAGCTTGGGACAGACACCTCGCACAGATACGCAGTATTTT. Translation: CASSLGQTPRTDTQYF.

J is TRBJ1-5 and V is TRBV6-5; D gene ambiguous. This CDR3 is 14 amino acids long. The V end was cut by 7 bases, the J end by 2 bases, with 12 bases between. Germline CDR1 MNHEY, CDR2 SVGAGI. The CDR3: CASTLRAGNQPQHF. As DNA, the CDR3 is TGTGCCAGCACCCTAAGAGCTGGCAATCAGCCCCAGCATTTT.

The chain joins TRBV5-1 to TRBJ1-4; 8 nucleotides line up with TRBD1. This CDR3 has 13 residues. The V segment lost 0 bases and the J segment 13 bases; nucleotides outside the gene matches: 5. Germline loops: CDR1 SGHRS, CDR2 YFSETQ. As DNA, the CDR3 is TGCGCCAGCAGCTTGGCCGGCAGGGGGCGACTGTTTTTT. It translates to CASSLAGRGRLFF.